These 25 T cell receptor beta chains were all obtained from the same sample, sequenced in a study of cytomegalovirus exposure and HLA in healthy donors. Clones were read by immunoSEQ multiplex PCR, and TCRdb kept only the in-frame ones, dropping some. This repertoire shows hundreds of thousands of clones, approximately 86% found once; its top ten account for around 1.2%. Sequences were obtained from PBMCs. The receptors stem from a woman in her twenties or thirties in good health and CMV-seropositive.

The chain links TRBV9 to TRBJ2-2, with D maybe TRBD1 (7 bases). The germline CDR1 and CDR2 sequences are SGDLS and YYNGEE. This CDR3 region has 14 residues. V gave up 2 bases and J gave up 6 bases, with 11 bases separating them. This CDR3 is CASSVRDSAGELFF. The CDR3 region has the DNA TGTGCCAGCAGCGTGCGGGACAGTGCCGGGGAGCTGTTTTTT.

The rearrangement joins TRBV18 to TRBJ1-5, with D perhaps TRBD1 (5 bases). The CDR3 consists of 14 residues. Per germline, CDR1 KGHSH and CDR2 LQKENI. The V and J ends lost 6 bases and 0 bases respectively, with 9 bases between them. This CDR3 reads CASSSGYSNQPQHF. The DNA of the CDR3 is TGTGCCAGCTCGTCAGGGTATAGCAATCAGCCCCAGCATTTT.

The chain recombines TRBV27 with TRBJ2-1, with D perhaps TRBD1 (6 bases). Germline V gives CDR1 MNHEY, CDR2 SMNVEV (reference sequence). This CDR3 has 14 residues. Trimming shortened V by 6 bases and J by 6 bases, and 15 bases separated the two germline ends. The CDR3 DNA reads as TGTGCCAGCAGCTACAGGGATTCTTTCAATGAGCAGTTCTTC. Translated, it gives CASSYRDSFNEQFF.

The genes are TRBV13 and TRBJ2-2, with 8 bases identical to TRBD1. In germline, CDR1 is PRHDT, CDR2 FYEKMQ (reference sequence). This CDR3 has 16 amino acids. Trimming cost V 7 bases and J 7 bases; bases outside gene matches: 14. For the CDR3, the DNA is TGTGCCAGCACCGACTTTGGCAGGGGGCTAGGCGGGGAGCTGTTTTTT. As protein: CASTDFGRGLGGELFF.

The chain carries TRBV11-2 and TRBJ2-2, with D maybe TRBD2 (6 bases). Germline lookup yields CDR1 SGHAT and CDR2 FQNNGV. V lost 1 base to trimming and J lost 0 bases, with 9 bases between them. The CDR3 spans 16 residues. This CDR3 reads CASSLVPGANTGELFF. The CDR3 DNA sequence: TGTGCCAGCAGCTTAGTTCCGGGGGCGAACACCGGGGAGCTGTTTTTT.

The sample holds one count of this clone. The V and J genes are TRBV2 and TRBJ2-1; 8 bases match TRBD2. The CDR3 contains 12 residues. Trimming cost V 10 bases and J 8 bases; bases outside gene matches: 7. The germline CDR1 and CDR2 sequences are SNHLY and FYNNEI. DNA for the CDR3: TGTGCCACAGCGGGAGATAGGGATGAGCAGTTCTTC. Protein sequence: CATAGDRDEQFF.

This rearrangement joins TRBV27 to TRBJ2-2, with 7 positions matching TRBD2. V shed 8 bases, J shed 4 bases, and the junction held 7 bases outside the gene matches. This CDR3 is built from 14 residues. Germline assignment: CDR1 MNHEY and CDR2 SMNVEV (reference sequence). DNA of the CDR3: TGTGCCAGCGTAGCGGGTCAGGGCACCGGGGAGCTGTTTTTT. It is translated as CASVAGQGTGELFF.

This chain joins TRBV2 and TRBJ1-4; 9 bases agree with TRBD1. V lost 2 bases to trimming and J lost 6 bases; unmatched junction nucleotides: 13. Germline V gene data show CDR1 as SNHLY and CDR2 as FYNNEI. This CDR3 comprises 18 residues. The CDR3 DNA reads TGTGCCAGCAGTGAAAGGGGGGACAGGGCCCTTTGGGATGAAAAACTGTTTTTT. Translation: CASSERGDRALWDEKLFF.

CDR3 in amino acids: CASSLRTGGGFRYGYTF. The DNA for the CDR3 is TGTGCCAGCAGTCTGAGGACAGGAGGGGGGTTTCGCTATGGCTACACCTTC. This chain links TRBV27 with TRBJ1-2, with 7 bases matching TRBD1. CDR3 length: 17 residues. Unmatched junction bases numbered 16, after V lost 5 bases and J lost 4 bases. Germline-derived CDR1 and CDR2 are MNHEY and SMNVEV (reference sequence).

This rearrangement joins TRBV9 to TRBJ1-1, with 7 nucleotides matching TRBD1. Germline loops: CDR1 SGDLS, CDR2 YYNGEE. This CDR3 comprises 14 residues. Trimming took 5 bases from V and 3 from J; bases not matched to a gene: 7. The CDR3 DNA sequence: TGTGCCAGCAGTCGCCAGGGGGTGGACACTGAAGCTTTCTTT. It yields the protein CASSRQGVDTEAFF.

This rearrangement joins TRBV5-1 to TRBJ2-2; D uncertain. Germline CDR1 and CDR2: SGHRS and YFSETQ. The V and J ends lost 0 bases and 0 bases respectively, with 15 bases between them. The CDR3 runs to 18 residues. CDR3 protein: CASSLELTQPTNTGELFF. CDR3 in DNA: TGCGCCAGCAGCTTGGAACTTACACAGCCGACGAACACCGGGGAGCTGTTTTTT.

This chain joins TRBV5-1 and TRBJ1-1; no definite D call. This CDR3 has 13 residues. CDR1 is SGHRS, CDR2 YFSETQ, per germline. Trimming shortened V by 1 base and J by 2 bases, and 6 bases separated the two germline ends. This CDR3 is CASSLHFNTEAFF. The CDR3 DNA reads TGCGCCAGCAGCTTGCATTTTAACACTGAAGCTTTCTTT.

This rearrangement joins TRBV6-5 to TRBJ1-5; 7 bases line up with TRBD1. Germline loops: CDR1 MNHEY, CDR2 SVGAGI. The CDR3 length is 15 residues. The trim removed 6 bases at V and 0 bases at J, leaving 5 bases unmatched. In DNA form, the CDR3 reads TGTGCCAGCAGCCGGGACAGAGGTAGCAATCAGCCCCAGCATTTT. Encoded protein: CASSRDRGSNQPQHF.

Only one count was recorded for this clone. V gene TRBV7-2 combines with J gene TRBJ2-7; 12 nucleotides match TRBD2. The germline V gene encodes CDR1 SGHTA and CDR2 FQGNSA. The CDR3 has 15 amino acids. The junction had 5 bases not matched to a gene; V was cut back by 6 bases and J by 2 bases. The CDR3 bases are TGTGCCAGCAGTTTACTAGCGGGAGGTCCCTACGAGCAGTACTTC. Translated: CASSLLAGGPYEQYF.

The V and J genes are TRBV30 and TRBJ1-5; 7 nucleotides line up with TRBD1. This CDR3 is 14 amino acids long. Germline CDR1 GTSNPN, CDR2 SVGIG (reference sequence). With V trimmed by 1 base and J by 7 bases, 7 bases remained unmatched. The CDR3 reads CAWSDMTGTQPQHF. The CDR3 nucleotides read TGTGCCTGGAGTGATATGACAGGGACACAGCCCCAGCATTTT.

The chain recombines TRBV10-1 with TRBJ2-7; the D is unclear. CDR3 length: 12 amino acids. CDR1 and CDR2 (germline): WNHNN, SYGVQD (reference sequence). Deletions cut 6 bases from V and 0 bases from J, with 6 bases between. In DNA, the CDR3 is TGCGCCAGCAGCACGAGCTCCTACGAGCAGTACTTC. This sequence encodes CASSTSSYEQYF.

The chain employs TRBV2 and TRBJ2-1; maybe TRBD2 (6 bases). Germline values: CDR1 SNHLY, CDR2 FYNNEI. V lost 5 bases and J lost 0, with 11 bases in between. CDR3 length equals 15 residues. The CDR3, as DNA: TGTGCCAGCAGTTGGGACTGGAGCTCCTACAATGAGCAGTTCTTC. Protein sequence: CASSWDWSSYNEQFF.

The chain links TRBV7-5 to TRBJ1-5. TRBV7-5 is flagged as a pseudogene. This CDR3 is built from 16 residues. The CDR3 DNA is TGTGCCAGAAGCTTAAGAGGGAATGGAGGCAATCAGCCCCAGCATTTT. It specifies CARSLRGNGGNQPQHF.

This sequence joins TRBV29-1 and TRBJ1-1; D remains ambiguous. The V gene's germline CDR1 is SQVTM and CDR2 ANQGSEA. This CDR3 is built from 13 residues. Trimming pared 5 bases from V and 0 bases from J, leaving 10 bases between. CDR3 region: CSVRPDMNTEAFF. The CDR3 region has the DNA TGCAGCGTTCGGCCAGACATGAACACTGAAGCTTTCTTT.

The V and J genes are TRBV6-5 and TRBJ2-7; 11 bases agree with TRBD2. J gave up 4 bases and V 6 bases, and 5 bases lay outside the gene matches. This CDR3 is 14 amino acids long. Germline CDR1 MNHEY, CDR2 SVGAGI. DNA for the CDR3: TGTGCCAGCAGGCAACTAGCGGGAGTGTACGAGCAGTACTTC. This translates into CASRQLAGVYEQYF.

The genes are TRBV5-1 and TRBJ2-3; TRBD2 matches 8 bases. With 5 bases clipped from V and 2 bases from J, the junction kept 7 bases outside the gene matches. Germline CDR1 reads SGHRS; CDR2 reads YFSETQ. The CDR3 sequence is 15 residues long. The CDR3 protein is CASSFGGRTTDTQYF. CDR3 bases: TGCGCCAGCAGTTTCGGCGGGAGGACCACAGATACGCAGTATTTT. The entire variable domain, with the rest obtained from reference TRBV5-1 and TRBJ2-3, is as follows: KAGVTQTPRYLIKTRGQQVTLSCSPISGHRSVSWYQQTPGQGLQFLFEYFSETQRNKGNFPGRFSGRQFSNSRSEMNVSTLELGDSALYLCASSFGGRTTDTQYFGPGTRLTVL.

This clone came up a few times. This chain joins TRBV30 and TRBJ2-7; no clear D. CDR3 length: 14 amino acids. The V gene lost 4 bases and the J gene lost 1 base, with 14 bases spanning the gap. The germline CDR1 and CDR2 sequences are GTSNPN and SVGIG (reference sequence). CDR3 sequence (DNA): TGTGCCTGGACCCGAACTGGGCCTTCCTACGAGCAGTACTTC. Translating it yields CAWTRTGPSYEQYF.

The V gene is TRBV5-1, the J gene TRBJ2-2; D ambiguous. The CDR3 has 13 residues. CDR1 SGHRS and CDR2 YFSETQ come from the germline V gene. V lost 0 bases, J lost 6 bases, and 6 bases lay in between. Here the CDR3 DNA reads TGCGCCAGCAGCTTGGCGGAGTCCGGGGAGCTGTTTTTT. This gives the protein CASSLAESGELFF.

This clone turned up a few times. The rearrangement joins TRBV6-5 to TRBJ2-7; TRBD2 matches 8 bases. This CDR3 has 15 residues. The germline gives CDR1 MNHEY, CDR2 SVGAGI. V lost 4 bases to trimming and J lost 3 bases; unmatched junction nucleotides: 8. The chain's CDR3 is CASSSSTGTSYEQYF. The DNA for the CDR3 is TGTGCCAGCAGTTCATCCACCGGGACTAGCTACGAGCAGTACTTC.

The chain joins TRBV5-1 to TRBJ1-1; D possibly corresponds to TRBD1 (5 bases). V lost 4 bases and J lost 0, with 10 bases in between. The germline CDR1 and CDR2 sequences are SGHRS and YFSETQ. This CDR3 is built from 14 residues. CDR3 bases: TGCGCCAGCAGCCCGGGGGATATGAACACTGAAGCTTTCTTT. Amino acid sequence: CASSPGDMNTEAFF.